These T cell receptor beta chains were read from a single sample in a study of cytomegalovirus exposure and HLA in healthy donors. Only in-frame clones appear in the TCRdb table, and some are missing; sequencing was by immunoSEQ multiplex PCR. Of roughly 160,000 clones listed, approximately 76% were seen once; the top ten hold under 7%. The specimen was PBMCs. Receptors originate from a woman younger than 30 in good health and CMV-seropositive. The CDR3 runs from the conserved cysteine through the conserved F or W. D genes are given only for firm matches.

TRBJ2-7 | TRBV19 | TRBD1 | CASSGTGGYEQYF
TRBJ2-3 | TRBV19 | TRBD1 | CASSKITGGSGTQYF
TRBJ2-7 | TRBV9 | TRBD2 | CASSPTGLAGDPQYF
TRBJ2-2 | TRBV11-2 | NA | CASSLGTGGLTGELFF
TRBJ2-2 | TRBV11-1 | TRBD1 | CASSLRTGNTGELFF
TRBJ2-7 | TRBV6-6 | TRBD2 | CASTGGGEQYF
TRBJ2-7 | TRBV11-2 | TRBD1 | CASSSTGGPYEQYF
TRBJ1-1 | TRBV27 | TRBD1 | CASSSRTGFEAFF
TRBJ2-2 | TRBV30 | TRBD1 | CAWSYRGSTGELFF
TRBJ2-7 | TRBV7-9 | TRBD2 | CASSPPGGFSSYEQYF
TRBJ2-4 | TRBV6-1 | TRBD2 | CASSDGGRNIQYF
TRBJ1-2 | TRBV7-6 | NA | CASSLEGERVGYGYTF
TRBJ1-5 | TRBV19 | TRBD1 | CASRGGQGREVQPQHF
TRBJ2-7 | TRBV30 | TRBD2 | CAWSGKAGGLYEQYF
TRBJ1-2 | TRBV27 | NA | CASTPGANYGYTF
TRBJ2-6 | TRBV5-1 | NA | CASMGSSGANVLTF
TRBJ1-2 | TRBV7-9 | TRBD1 | CASSGQGARGYGYTF
TRBJ2-7 | TRBV6-1 | TRBD2 | CASSGGLAGDYEQYF
TRBJ1-6 | TRBV27 | NA | CASSLLDTDSPLHF
TRBJ2-3 | TRBV7-2 | NA | CASSSTRTGTDTQYF
TRBJ2-7 | TRBV5-1 | TRBD2 | CASSLALSGGNEQYF
TRBJ2-7 | TRBV2 | NA | CASSGPRQNSYEQYF
TRBJ1-2 | TRBV30 | NA | CACMLAGPGYGYTF
TRBJ2-3 | TRBV4-3 | TRBD2 | CASSQGLAGGFTDTQYF
TRBJ1-3 | TRBV28 | TRBD1 | CASSMGTVSAGNTIYF
TRBJ2-3 | TRBV19 | TRBD1 | CASSSMGQGTQYF
TRBJ1-5 | TRBV27 | NA | CASSFLRNQPQHF